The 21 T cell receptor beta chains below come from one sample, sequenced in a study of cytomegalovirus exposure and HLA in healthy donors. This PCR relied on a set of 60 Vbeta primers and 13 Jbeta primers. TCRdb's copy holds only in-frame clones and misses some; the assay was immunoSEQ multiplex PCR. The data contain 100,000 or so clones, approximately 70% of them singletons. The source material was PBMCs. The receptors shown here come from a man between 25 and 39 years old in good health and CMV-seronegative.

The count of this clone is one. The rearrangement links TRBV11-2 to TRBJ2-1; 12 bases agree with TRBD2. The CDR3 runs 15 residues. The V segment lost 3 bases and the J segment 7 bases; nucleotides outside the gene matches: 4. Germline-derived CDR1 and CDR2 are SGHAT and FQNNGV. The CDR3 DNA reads TGTGCCAGCAGCTTCCCTAGCGGGAGGGGGAATGAGCAGTTCTTC. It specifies CASSFPSGRGNEQFF.

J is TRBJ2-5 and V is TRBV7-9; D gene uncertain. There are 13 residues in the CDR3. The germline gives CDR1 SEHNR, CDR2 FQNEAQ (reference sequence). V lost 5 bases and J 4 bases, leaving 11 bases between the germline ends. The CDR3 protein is CASSLTYGETQYF. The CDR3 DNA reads TGTGCCAGCAGCCTTACCTACGGAGAGACCCAGTACTTC.

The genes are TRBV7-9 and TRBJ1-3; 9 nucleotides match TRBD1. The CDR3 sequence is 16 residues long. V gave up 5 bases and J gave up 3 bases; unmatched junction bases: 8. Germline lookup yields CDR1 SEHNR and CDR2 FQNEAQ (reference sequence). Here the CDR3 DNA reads TGTGCCAGCAGCAACTTACAGGGGGCGCTTGGAAACACCATATATTTT. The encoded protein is CASSNLQGALGNTIYF.

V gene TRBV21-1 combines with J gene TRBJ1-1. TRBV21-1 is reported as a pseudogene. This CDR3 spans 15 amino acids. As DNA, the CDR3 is TGTGCCACTCAGGCCCCAACAATAGGAGGGACTGAAGCTTTCTTT. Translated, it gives CATQAPTIGGTEAFF.

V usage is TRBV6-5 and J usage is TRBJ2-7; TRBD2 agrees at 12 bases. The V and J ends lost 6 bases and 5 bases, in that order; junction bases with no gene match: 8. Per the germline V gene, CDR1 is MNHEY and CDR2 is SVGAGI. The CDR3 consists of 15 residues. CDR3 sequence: CASSHGRTSGNEQYF. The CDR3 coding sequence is TGTGCCAGCAGCCACGGGCGGACTAGCGGGAACGAGCAGTACTTC.

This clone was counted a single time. CDR3: CASSSSPPSAGGGVQFF. The CDR3 bases are TGTGCCAGCAGTTCATCCCCCCCTAGCGCCGGGGGTGGCGTGCAGTTCTTC. V and J are TRBV28 and TRBJ2-1, with a possible D match to TRBD2 (6 bases). Germline V gene sequence: CDR1 MDHEN, CDR2 SYDVKM. This CDR3 has 17 amino acids. V lost 4 bases and J 12 bases, leaving 28 bases between the germline ends.

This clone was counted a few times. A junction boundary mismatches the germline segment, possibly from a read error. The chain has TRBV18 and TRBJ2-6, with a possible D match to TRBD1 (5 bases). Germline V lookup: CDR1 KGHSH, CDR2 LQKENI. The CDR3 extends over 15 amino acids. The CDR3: CASSRLHSGANGLTF. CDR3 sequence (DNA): TGTGCCAGCTCACGGCTACACTCTGGGGCCAACGGCCTGACTTTC.

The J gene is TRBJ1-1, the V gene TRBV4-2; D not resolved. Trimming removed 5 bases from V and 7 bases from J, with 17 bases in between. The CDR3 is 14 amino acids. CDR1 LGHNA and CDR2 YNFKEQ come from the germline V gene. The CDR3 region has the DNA TGTGCCAGCAGCTCTGCAACCCTAATGAGTGAAGCTTTCTTT. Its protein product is CASSSATLMSEAFF.

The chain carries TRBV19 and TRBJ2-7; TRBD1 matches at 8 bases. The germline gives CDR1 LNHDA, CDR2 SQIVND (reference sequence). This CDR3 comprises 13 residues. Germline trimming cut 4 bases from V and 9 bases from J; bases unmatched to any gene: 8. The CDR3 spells CASSTRGQGWQYF. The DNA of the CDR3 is TGTGCCAGTAGTACTCGCGGACAGGGCTGGCAGTACTTC.

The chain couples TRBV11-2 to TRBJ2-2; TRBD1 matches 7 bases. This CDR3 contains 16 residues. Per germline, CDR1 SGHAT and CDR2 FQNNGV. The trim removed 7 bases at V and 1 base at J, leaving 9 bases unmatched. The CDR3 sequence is CASKTIRTGNTGELFF. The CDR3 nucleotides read TGTGCCAGCAAAACCATACGGACAGGGAACACCGGGGAGCTGTTTTTT.

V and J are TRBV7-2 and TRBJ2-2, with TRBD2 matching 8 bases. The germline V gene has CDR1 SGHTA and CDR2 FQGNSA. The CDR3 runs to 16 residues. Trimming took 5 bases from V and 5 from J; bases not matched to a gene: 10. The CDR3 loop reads CASSTATSGGTGELFF. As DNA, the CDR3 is TGTGCCAGCAGCACTGCAACGTCGGGAGGGACCGGGGAGCTGTTTTTT.

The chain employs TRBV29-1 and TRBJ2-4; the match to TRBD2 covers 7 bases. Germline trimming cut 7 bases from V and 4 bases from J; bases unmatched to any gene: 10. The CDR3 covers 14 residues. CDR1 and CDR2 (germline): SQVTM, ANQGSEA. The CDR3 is CSGTDGRGKNIQYF. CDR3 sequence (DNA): TGCAGCGGCACCGATGGGCGGGGGAAAAACATTCAGTACTTC. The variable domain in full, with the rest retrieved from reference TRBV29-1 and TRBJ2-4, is SAVISQKPSRDICQRGTSLTIQCQVDSQVTMMFWYRQQPGQSLTLIATANQGSEATYESGFVIDKFPISRPNLTFSTLTVSNMSPEDSSIYLCSGTDGRGKNIQYFGAGTRLSVL.

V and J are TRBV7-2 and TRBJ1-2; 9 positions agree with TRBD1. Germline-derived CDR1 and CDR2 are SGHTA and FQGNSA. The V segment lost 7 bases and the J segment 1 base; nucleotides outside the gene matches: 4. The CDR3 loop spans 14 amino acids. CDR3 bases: TGTGCCAGCATTAGGACAGGGGTTAACTATGGCTACACCTTC. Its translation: CASIRTGVNYGYTF. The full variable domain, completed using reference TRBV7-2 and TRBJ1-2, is GAGVSQSPSNKVTEKGKDVELRCDPISGHTALYWYRQSLGQGLEFLIYFQGNSAPDKSGLPSDRFSAERTGGSVSTLTIQRTQQEDSAVYLCASIRTGVNYGYTFGSGTRLTVV.

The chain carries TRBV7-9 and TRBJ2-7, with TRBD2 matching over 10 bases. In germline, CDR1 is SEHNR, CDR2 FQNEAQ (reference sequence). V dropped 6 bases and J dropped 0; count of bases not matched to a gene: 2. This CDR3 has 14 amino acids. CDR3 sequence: CASRASGSSYEQYF. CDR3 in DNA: TGTGCCAGCAGGGCTAGCGGGAGCTCCTACGAGCAGTACTTC.

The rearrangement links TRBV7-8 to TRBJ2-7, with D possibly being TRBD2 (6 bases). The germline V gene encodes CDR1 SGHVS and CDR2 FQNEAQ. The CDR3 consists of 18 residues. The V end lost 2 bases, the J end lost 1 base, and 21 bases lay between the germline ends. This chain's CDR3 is CASSLRVGGTVRSYEQYF. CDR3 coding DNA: TGTGCCAGCAGCTTAAGAGTCGGCGGGACGGTGAGGTCCTACGAGCAGTACTTC.

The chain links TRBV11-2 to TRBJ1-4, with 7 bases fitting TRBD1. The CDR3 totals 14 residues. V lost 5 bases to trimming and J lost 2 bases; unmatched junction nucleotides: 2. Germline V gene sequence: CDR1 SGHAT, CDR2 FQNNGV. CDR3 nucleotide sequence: TGTGCCAGCAGCCCAGGGGGGACTAATGAAAAACTGTTTTTT. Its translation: CASSPGGTNEKLFF. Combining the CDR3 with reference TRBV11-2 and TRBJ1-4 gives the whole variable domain EAGVAQSPRYKIIEKRQSVAFWCNPISGHATLYWYQQILGQGPKLLIQFQNNGVVDDSQLPKDRFSAERLKGVDSTLKIQPAKLEDSAVYLCASSPGGTNEKLFFGSGTQLSVL.

For the CDR3, the DNA is TGTGCCAGCAGCTTGAGGCAGCGCTCGAACACCGGGGAGCTGTTTTTT. Its translation is CASSLRQRSNTGELFF. The V call is TRBV5-6, the J call TRBJ2-2; D is unresolved. The germline V gene encodes CDR1 SGHDT and CDR2 YYEEEE. The CDR3 runs 16 residues. The V end lost 1 base, the J end lost 0 bases, and 10 bases lay between the germline ends.

For the CDR3, the DNA is TGTGCCTGGAGTCTAACCGGGACTGTTGGAAACACCATATATTTT. It yields the protein CAWSLTGTVGNTIYF. The chain employs TRBV30 and TRBJ1-3, with D possibly TRBD1 on 5 matching bases. V lost 2 bases, J lost 3 bases, and 14 bases lay in between. The germline V gene has CDR1 GTSNPN and CDR2 SVGIG (reference sequence). CDR3 length: 15 residues.

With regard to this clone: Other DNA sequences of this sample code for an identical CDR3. CDR3 sequence: CASSEGTSETYEQYF. The CDR3 DNA sequence: TGTGCCAGCAGTGAAGGGACTAGCGAGACTTACGAGCAGTACTTC. The V and J genes are TRBV2 and TRBJ2-7, with 9 nucleotides matching TRBD2. The germline V gene has CDR1 SNHLY and CDR2 FYNNEI. The CDR3 is made up of 15 amino acids. Unmatched junction bases numbered 5, after V lost 1 base and J lost 4 bases.

CDR3: CATSSAQGAGQPQHF. As DNA, the CDR3 is TGTGCCACCAGCAGTGCCCAGGGGGCAGGGCAGCCCCAGCATTTT. This chain connects TRBV15 to TRBJ1-5, with TRBD1 matching over 8 bases. This CDR3 has 15 residues. Looked up from germline, CDR1 is LNHNV and CDR2 is YYDKDF (reference sequence). V lost 3 bases to trimming and J lost 7 bases; unmatched junction nucleotides: 8.

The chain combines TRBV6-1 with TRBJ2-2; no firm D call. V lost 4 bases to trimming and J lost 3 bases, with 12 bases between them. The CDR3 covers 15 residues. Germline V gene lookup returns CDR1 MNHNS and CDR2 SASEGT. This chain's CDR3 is CASSVQRLHTGELFF. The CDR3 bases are TGTGCCAGCAGTGTCCAGCGTTTACACACCGGGGAGCTGTTTTTT.